The rows below give T cell receptor beta chains drawn from one sample of a study of spatial heterogeneity in lung cancer. One entry per CDR3 protein results from TCRdb running MiXCR on the 5' RACE reads. The sample shows a few thousand distinct CDR3 sequences, under 9% of them seen only once. This sample comprised lung tumor tissue, obtained at surgery. The receptors were sampled from a female donor with early-stage non-small cell lung cancer. The CDR3 runs from the conserved cysteine through the conserved F or W. D genes are given only for firm matches. Part of the rows lack a size; the others show once, few, many or a class for expanded clones.

CASSLWASRETQYF,TGTGCCAGCAGCTTGTGGGCTAGCCGAGAGACCCAGTACTTC,.,14,medium-sized,TRBV5-6,TRBJ2-5
CASKRTGKETQYF,TGTGCCAGCAAAAGGACAGGGAAGGAGACCCAGTACTTC,TRBD1,13,.,TRBV6-5,TRBJ2-5
CASSDGGGRPYEQYF,TGTGCCAGCAGTGACGGTGGCGGGAGGCCCTACGAGCAGTACTTC,TRBD2,15,.,TRBV25-1,TRBJ2-7
CASSSNLQETQYF,TGTGCCAGCAGCTCGAACCTACAAGAGACCCAGTACTTC,.,13,.,TRBV11-2,TRBJ2-5
CASRGVARYQETQYF,TGTGCCAGCCGCGGGGTAGCGAGGTACCAAGAGACCCAGTACTTC,.,15,medium-sized,TRBV28,TRBJ2-5
CASREQGYQETQYF,TGTGCCAGCAGGGAACAGGGATACCAAGAGACCCAGTACTTC,.,14,medium-sized,TRBV28,TRBJ2-5
CASSVTTDTTIYEQYF,TGTGCCAGCAGCGTGACGACAGACACGACTATCTACGAGCAGTACTTC,.,16,few,TRBV9,TRBJ2-7
CASSAGTEPFNSPLHF,TGTGCCAGCAGCGCGGGCACAGAACCATTTAATTCACCCCTCCACTTT,.,16,medium-sized,TRBV5-4,TRBJ1-6
CASSQDLRVRYIQYF,TGCGCCAGCAGCCAAGATCTCAGGGTCCGGTACATTCAGTACTTC,.,15,medium-sized,TRBV4-3,TRBJ2-4
CASSGQGGSTGELFF,TGTGCCAGCAGTGGACAGGGAGGTTCCACCGGGGAGCTGTTTTTT,.,15,medium-sized,TRBV2,TRBJ2-2
CASNPLGRGAPADTQYF,TGTGCCAGCAACCCCCTCGGAAGGGGCGCCCCCGCAGATACGCAGTATTTT,.,17,many,TRBV7-9,TRBJ2-3
CASSLATGLPRDIQYF,TGTGCCAGCAGCTTGGCTACAGGGTTGCCTAGGGACATTCAGTACTTC,.,16,.,TRBV5-5,TRBJ2-4
CASRFAGVGEQFF,TGTGCCAGCAGATTTGCAGGGGTCGGTGAGCAGTTCTTC,.,13,many,TRBV28,TRBJ2-1
CASSSRQGSKNSPLHF,TGCGCCAGCAGCTCAAGACAGGGCTCGAAGAATTCACCCCTCCACTTT,TRBD1,16,many,TRBV5-1,TRBJ1-6
CATGTSGNEQFF,TGTGCCACTGGAACTAGCGGCAATGAGCAGTTCTTC,TRBD2,12,medium-sized,TRBV6-5,TRBJ2-1
CASSSRPENTEAFF,TGCGCCAGCAGCTCGCGACCGGAGAACACTGAAGCTTTCTTT,.,14,large,TRBV5-1,TRBJ1-1
CASSPRGRAETQYF,TGTGCCAGCAGCCCACGGGGTAGGGCGGAGACCCAGTACTTC,.,14,many,TRBV5-5,TRBJ2-5
CATSDWGDTSYEQYF,TGTGCCACCAGTGATTGGGGGGACACATCCTACGAGCAGTACTTC,.,15,many,TRBV24-1,TRBJ2-7
CASSLTETQYF,TGTGCCAGCAGCTTAACAGAGACCCAGTACTTC,.,11,few,TRBV5-5,TRBJ2-5
CASSQPGTSCTHTTSTDTQYF,TGCGCCAGCAGTCAGCCTGGGACTAGCTGCACCCATACCACTAGCACAGATACGCAGTATTTT,TRBD2,21,many,TRBV23-1,TRBJ2-3